Following are 10 T cell receptor beta chains from one sample sequenced in a study of CD8+CD57+ T cells in acquired aplastic anemia. Genomic DNA templated the TCR beta VDJ and CDR3 profiling. TCRdb used MiXCR to reprocess the reads, holding one entry per CDR3 protein. The data contain 250,000 to 300,000 distinct CDR3 sequences, roughly three fifths of them seen just once; the ten biggest clones take up approximately 8.2%. What was sequenced was sorted CD4+, CD8+, or CD8+CD57+ T cells (not recorded which) from PBMCs. The receptors originated from a human donor with severe aplastic anemia or a healthy control (not recorded which).

This clonotype was observed at least ten times. The chain couples TRBV5-1 to TRBJ1-1; maybe TRBD1 (5 bases). The CDR3 loop spans 16 amino acids. Trimming pared 0 bases from V and 5 bases from J, leaving 17 bases between. In germline, CDR1 is SGHRS, CDR2 YFSETQ. This chain's CDR3 is CASSLAAGTVWTEAFF. The CDR3 DNA is TGCGCCAGCAGCTTGGCCGCCGGGACTGTGTGGACTGAAGCTTTCTTT.

This clonotype has more than one count but fewer than ten. This chain joins TRBV24-1 and TRBJ1-5; a weak D match, TRBD1 (6 bases). The germline V gene has CDR1 KGHDR and CDR2 SFDVKD. The CDR3 totals 17 residues. V lost 5 bases and J lost 4, with 20 bases in between. The CDR3: CATSGPGVTSLNQPQHF. CDR3 nucleotides: TGTGCCACCAGTGGGCCAGGGGTCACCAGCCTGAATCAGCCCCAGCATTTT.

This clonotype was observed a handful of times. The V call is TRBV7-8, the J call TRBJ2-1, with a weak D call TRBD2 (5 bases). Trimming cost V 5 bases and J 5 bases, with 16 bases left between them. Germline V gene sequence: CDR1 SGHVS, CDR2 FQNEAQ. The CDR3 totals 15 residues. The CDR3 here is CASSGRTHDNNEQFF. For the CDR3, the DNA is TGTGCCAGCAGCGGACGGACTCACGACAACAATGAGCAGTTCTTC.

The gene calls are TRBV19 and TRBJ2-3, with D maybe TRBD2 (5 bases). Germline CDR1 is LNHDA and CDR2 is SQIVND (reference sequence). The CDR3 spans 13 residues. V was clipped by 5 bases and J by 1 base, with 7 bases between them. The CDR3 loop reads CASSAGRTDTQYF. In DNA form, the CDR3 reads TGTGCCAGTAGTGCGGGCCGCACAGATACGCAGTATTTT.

The V gene is TRBV10-3, the J gene TRBJ1-3; 8 bases map to TRBD1. Unmatched junction bases numbered 4, after V lost 0 bases and J lost 3 bases. The CDR3 extends over 16 amino acids. CDR1 and CDR2 (germline): ENHRY, SYGVKD. The CDR3 region is CAISESPGGYGNTIYF. The CDR3 DNA reads as TGTGCCATCAGTGAGTCTCCAGGGGGCTATGGAAACACCATATATTTT.

The chain links TRBV15 to TRBJ2-1; 8 bases fit TRBD2. Germline trimming cut 5 bases from V and 5 bases from J; bases unmatched to any gene: 8. CDR3 length: 15 residues. In germline, CDR1 is LNHNV, CDR2 YYDKDF (reference sequence). CDR3 residues: CATSAGLALNNEQFF. The CDR3 bases are TGTGCCACCAGCGCAGGACTAGCACTGAACAATGAGCAGTTCTTC.

There are a few counts of this clonotype. J is TRBJ2-2 and V is TRBV29-1, with D perhaps matching TRBD1 or TRBD2 (5 bases each). CDR1 is SQVTM and CDR2 is ANQGSEA in the germline V gene. The CDR3 has 14 amino acids. The V end lost 4 bases, the J end lost 3 bases, and 12 bases lay between the germline ends. The CDR3 spells CSVGGGLDTGELFF. CDR3 in DNA: TGCAGCGTTGGTGGGGGTTTGGACACCGGGGAGCTGTTTTTT.

Note on this clonotype: One end of the junction is discordant with germline, which a read error may explain. The chain employs TRBV20-1 and TRBJ1-1; no definite D call. The CDR3 is 16 amino acids. The germline CDR1 and CDR2 sequences are DFQATT and SNEGSKA (reference sequence). CDR3 DNA: TGCAGTGCTAGAGATCGTAGCCTGGGGATGAGCACTGAAGCTTTTTTT. It specifies CSARDRSLGMSTEAFF.

The table lists this clonotype with a few counts. V and J are TRBV25-1 and TRBJ1-1, with D possibly being TRBD1 (5 bases). From germline, CDR1 is MGHDK and CDR2 SYGVNS. The germline V and J ends were trimmed by 7 bases and 2 bases, with 17 bases remaining between them. This CDR3 has 15 amino acids. CDR3 in DNA: TGTGCCAGCACCTCAAGGTCGGGGGTTAACACTGAAGCTTTCTTT. Protein sequence: CASTSRSGVNTEAFF.

The rearrangement joins TRBV20-1 to TRBJ1-2, with TRBD1 matching 9 bases. This CDR3 contains 15 residues. Trimming removed 0 bases from V and 4 bases from J; junction bases left unmatched: 6. Germline V gene lookup returns CDR1 DFQATT and CDR2 SNEGSKA (reference sequence). Here the CDR3 DNA reads TGCAGTGCTAGAGAAGGGACAGGGACTCTCTATGGCTACACCTTC. This sequence encodes CSAREGTGTLYGYTF.